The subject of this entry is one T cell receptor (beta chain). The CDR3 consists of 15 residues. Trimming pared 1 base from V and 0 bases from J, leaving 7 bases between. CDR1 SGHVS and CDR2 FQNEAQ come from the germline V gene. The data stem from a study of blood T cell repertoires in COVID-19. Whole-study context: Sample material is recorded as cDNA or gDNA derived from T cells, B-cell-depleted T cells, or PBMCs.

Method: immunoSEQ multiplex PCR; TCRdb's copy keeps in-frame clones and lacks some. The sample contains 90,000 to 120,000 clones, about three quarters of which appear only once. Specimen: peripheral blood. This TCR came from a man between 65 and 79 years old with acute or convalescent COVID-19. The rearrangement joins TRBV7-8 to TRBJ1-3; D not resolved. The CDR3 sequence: CASSLGRRSGNTIYF. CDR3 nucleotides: TGTGCCAGCAGCTTAGGCAGGCGCTCTGGAAACACCATATATTTT.